This entry lists 21 T cell receptor beta chains sequenced from one sample in a study of blood T cell repertoires in COVID-19. Generated by immunoSEQ multiplex PCR, the TCRdb table keeps only in-frame clones and is missing some. The sample has about 240,000 clones, 65% to 90% seen once; the top ten hold 5.1%. Sequenced sample: peripheral blood. Receptors originate from a man in his fifties or sixties with COVID-19, enrolled during active disease.

The chain carries TRBV2 and TRBJ2-3; 13 bases line up with TRBD2. The CDR3 consists of 14 residues. CDR1 and CDR2 (germline): SNHLY, FYNNEI. Losses at the gene ends were 7 bases for V and 3 bases for J; bases not matched to a gene: 1. The CDR3 DNA sequence: TGTGCCAGCAAGACTAGCGGGGGGACAGATACGCAGTATTTT. It yields the protein CASKTSGGTDTQYF.

The J gene is TRBJ1-2, the V gene TRBV11-2, with TRBD1 matching over 8 bases. The germline V gene has CDR1 SGHAT and CDR2 FQNNGV. Trimming cost V 4 bases and J 5 bases; bases outside gene matches: 18. CDR3 size: 18 residues. In DNA, the CDR3 is TGTGCCAGCAGCTCGATAGGGATGGGACAGGCATTATCGTATGGCTACACCTTC. This sequence encodes CASSSIGMGQALSYGYTF.

The J gene is TRBJ2-1, the V gene TRBV6-5, with a tentative D call TRBD2 (7 bases). The CDR3 spans 13 residues. V lost 6 bases and J lost 10, with 16 bases in between. Germline CDR1 MNHEY, CDR2 SVGAGI. The CDR3 sequence: CASSTGGGREQFF. The CDR3 DNA reads as TGTGCCAGCAGCACTGGGGGGGGGCGAGAGCAGTTCTTC.

The V call is TRBV5-1, the J call TRBJ1-2, with a tentative D call TRBD1 (6 bases). Trimming took off 3 bases at V and 0 bases at J, with 12 bases between the two ends. The CDR3 has 15 residues. Germline V lookup: CDR1 SGHRS, CDR2 YFSETQ. This CDR3 is CASSWGTRANYGYTF. The CDR3 DNA is TGCGCCAGCAGCTGGGGGACAAGAGCTAACTATGGCTACACCTTC.

The V gene is TRBV6-6, the J gene TRBJ1-3; maybe TRBD1 (6 bases). This CDR3 has 15 residues. V was clipped by 4 bases and J by 2 bases, with 12 bases between them. Germline lookup yields CDR1 MNHNY and CDR2 SVGAGI (reference sequence). The DNA of the CDR3 is TGTGCCAGCAGTTGGGGCAGGGGTGCTGGAAACACCATATATTTT. It codes for CASSWGRGAGNTIYF.

This clone showed up just once. The DNA for the CDR3 is TGTGCCAGCAGCTTAGTAGCGGCCCACAATGAGCAGTTCTTC. This codes for CASSLVAAHNEQFF. This sequence joins TRBV7-9 and TRBJ2-1, with D perhaps TRBD2 (6 bases). Germline CDR1 and CDR2: SEHNR and FQNEAQ (reference sequence). CDR3 length: 14 residues. Trimming cost V 1 base and J 5 bases, with 9 bases left between them.

V gene TRBV3-1 (or the pseudogene TRBV3-2) combines with J gene TRBJ1-2; 7 bases fit TRBD1. Germline CDR1 and CDR2: LGHDT and YNNKEL (reference sequence). J lost 5 bases, V lost 1 base, and 4 bases had no gene match. There are 14 residues in the CDR3. The CDR3: CASSQGTGSYGYTF. The CDR3 bases are TGTGCCAGCAGCCAAGGGACAGGATCTTATGGCTACACCTTC.

The sample holds a few counts of this clone. The V and J genes are TRBV10-1 and TRBJ2-7; possibly TRBD1 for D (6 bases). Germline lookup yields CDR1 WNHNN and CDR2 SYGVQD (reference sequence). CDR3 length equals 15 residues. V lost 11 bases and J 1 base, leaving 21 bases between the germline ends. The CDR3 here is CAQEGEGISSYEQYF. The CDR3 nucleotides are TGCGCCCAAGAGGGGGAAGGGATCAGTTCCTACGAGCAGTACTTC.

The CDR3 DNA follows: TGTGCCAGCAGCTTAGCAGAGGGTTCGAACACTGAAGCTTTCTTT. This gives the protein CASSLAEGSNTEAFF. J is TRBJ1-1 and V is TRBV7-8; D unresolved. The CDR3 runs to 15 residues. Trimming stripped 0 bases from V and 1 base from J, with 9 bases between. CDR1 is SGHVS and CDR2 is FQNEAQ in the germline V gene. The full variable domain, with the rest looked up from reference TRBV7-8 and TRBJ1-1, is GAGVSQSPRYKVAKRGQDVALRCDPISGHVSLFWYQQALGQGPEFLTYFQNEAQLDKSGLPSDRFFAERPEGSVSTLKIQRTQQEDSAVYLCASSLAEGSNTEAFFGQGTRLTVV.

This sequence joins TRBV24-1 and TRBJ2-2; D might be TRBD2 (5 bases). V lost 6 bases and J 5 bases, leaving 12 bases between the germline ends. Germline assignment: CDR1 KGHDR and CDR2 SFDVKD. The CDR3 consists of 14 residues. CDR3 in amino acids: CATSPRAATGELFF. DNA for the CDR3: TGTGCCACCAGTCCGCGGGCCGCTACCGGGGAGCTGTTTTTT.

This chain joins TRBV19 and TRBJ1-1, with 9 bases identical to TRBD1. The V gene end was trimmed by 1 base and the J gene end by 4 bases; junction bases not matched to a gene: 7. This CDR3 region has 16 residues. Germline V gives CDR1 LNHDA, CDR2 SQIVND (reference sequence). This chain's CDR3 is CASSIGPGQGITEAFF. CDR3 nucleotide sequence: TGTGCCAGTAGTATAGGGCCGGGACAGGGTATCACTGAAGCTTTCTTT.

The J gene is TRBJ2-7, the V gene TRBV3-1 (or the pseudogene TRBV3-2), with TRBD2 matching over 12 bases. Per the germline V gene, CDR1 is LGHDT and CDR2 is YNNKEL (reference sequence). The CDR3 consists of 15 residues. The junction had 1 base not matched to a gene; V was cut back by 1 base and J by 3 bases. The CDR3 here is CASSQVLAGGYEQYF. For the CDR3, the DNA is TGTGCCAGCAGCCAAGTACTAGCGGGGGGCTACGAGCAGTACTTC.

The chain joins TRBV11-2 to TRBJ2-7; D gene ambiguous. The ends were cut back, 2 bases at V and 0 bases at J, with 5 bases in the middle. Germline V gives CDR1 SGHAT, CDR2 FQNNGV. The CDR3 covers 13 residues. CDR3 DNA sequence: TGTGCCAGCAGCTTATCCAGCTCCTACGAGCAGTACTTC. This sequence encodes CASSLSSSYEQYF.

This sequence joins TRBV29-1 and TRBJ1-1, with a possible D match to TRBD1 (5 bases). Germline values: CDR1 SQVTM, CDR2 ANQGSEA. The CDR3 is made up of 13 amino acids. Trimming shortened V by 5 bases and J by 4 bases, and 14 bases separated the two germline ends. Here the CDR3 DNA reads TGCAGCGTTCAACGTGGAAGGGGCACTGAAGCTTTCTTT. Translated, it gives CSVQRGRGTEAFF.

The J gene is TRBJ2-1, the V gene TRBV5-4, with D possibly matching TRBD1 (6 bases). This CDR3 is built from 14 residues. Germline CDR1 SGHNT, CDR2 YYREEE (reference sequence). With 1 base removed from V and 6 bases from J, the gap between germline ends came to 11 bases. Written as DNA, the CDR3 is TGTGCCAGCAGCTTGTGGGGGCTTAGCAATGAGCAGTTCTTC. Its protein is CASSLWGLSNEQFF.

V gene TRBV18 combines with J gene TRBJ1-4; 11 nucleotides agree with TRBD1. Germline trimming cut 4 bases from V and 7 bases from J; bases unmatched to any gene: 5. The CDR3 contains 15 residues. Germline CDR1 reads KGHSH; CDR2 reads LQKENI. The CDR3 loop is CASSLGQGASEKLFF. In DNA form, the CDR3 reads TGTGCCAGCTCACTAGGACAGGGGGCGAGTGAAAAACTGTTTTTT. The whole variable domain, remainder taken from reference TRBV18 and TRBJ1-4, is NAGVMQNPRHLVRRRGQEARLRCSPMKGHSHVYWYRQLPEEGLKFMVYLQKENIIDESGMPKERFSAEFPKEGPSILRIQQVVRGDSAAYFCASSLGQGASEKLFFGSGTQLSVL.

The genes are TRBV7-2 and TRBJ1-5; no firm D call. CDR1 is SGHTA and CDR2 is FQGNSA in the germline V gene. The CDR3 extends over 14 amino acids. V lost 6 bases and J 7 bases, leaving 16 bases between the germline ends. The CDR3 DNA sequence: TGTGCCAGCAGTCGAAATACGGGAAGCCAGCCCCAGCATTTT. It translates to CASSRNTGSQPQHF.

The chain carries TRBV6-2 or TRBV6-3 and TRBJ2-1; no firm D call. Per the germline V gene, CDR1 is MNHEY and CDR2 is SVGEGT. With 5 bases removed from V and 6 bases from J, the gap between germline ends came to 17 bases. This CDR3 has 15 residues. The CDR3 here is CASSPPRLLRNEQFF. DNA of the CDR3: TGTGCCAGCAGTCCCCCCCGTCTCCTCCGCAATGAGCAGTTCTTC.

The V call is TRBV15, the J call TRBJ2-3, with TRBD2 matching 11 bases. Germline CDR1 LNHNV, CDR2 YYDKDF (reference sequence). With V trimmed by 6 bases and J by 2 bases, 1 base remained unmatched. The CDR3 has 14 residues. In nucleotides, the CDR3 is TGTGCCACCAGACTAGCGGGGGACACAGATACGCAGTATTTT. Translating gives CATRLAGDTDTQYF.

This clone was recorded only once. The V and J genes are TRBV7-9 and TRBJ1-1; no firm D call. CDR3 length equals 13 residues. CDR1 SEHNR and CDR2 FQNEAQ come from the germline V gene (reference sequence). V was clipped by 5 bases and J by 0 bases, with 7 bases between them. The CDR3 coding sequence is TGTGCCAGCAGCAAGACTGTGAACACTGAAGCTTTCTTT. Protein: CASSKTVNTEAFF.

V gene TRBV3-1 (or the pseudogene TRBV3-2) combines with J gene TRBJ2-2; TRBD2 matches 10 bases. Germline assignment: CDR1 LGHDT and CDR2 YNNKEL (reference sequence). J lost 5 bases, V lost 5 bases, and 8 bases had no gene match. The length of the CDR3 is 16 residues. This CDR3 is CASSSTSGVYTGELFF. The DNA of the CDR3 is TGTGCCAGCAGCTCTACTAGCGGGGTATATACCGGGGAGCTGTTTTTT.